This T cell receptor (beta chain) emerged from a study of blood T cell repertoires in COVID-19. Across the whole study: Some COVID-19 samples were acute and others convalescent; all came from the United States, Italy and Spain.

The table came from immunoSEQ multiplex PCR; TCRdb's copy has only in-frame clones and leaves some out. The repertoire has around 110,000 clones, just over 90% of them found once; the top ten carry less than 2%. The sequencing sample was made of peripheral blood. The origin of this receptor is a human donor with active COVID-19. The donor label of this sample is uncertain.

CDR3 sequence (DNA): TGTGCCATCAGTGAGTCCGCGACAGGGCTGATCACAGATACGCAGTATTTT. As protein: CAISESATGLITDTQYF. The chain uses TRBV10-3 and TRBJ2-3, with 7 positions matching TRBD1. The CDR3 spans 17 residues. Germline lookup yields CDR1 ENHRY and CDR2 SYGVKD. The V segment lost 0 bases and the J segment 2 bases; nucleotides outside the gene matches: 8.